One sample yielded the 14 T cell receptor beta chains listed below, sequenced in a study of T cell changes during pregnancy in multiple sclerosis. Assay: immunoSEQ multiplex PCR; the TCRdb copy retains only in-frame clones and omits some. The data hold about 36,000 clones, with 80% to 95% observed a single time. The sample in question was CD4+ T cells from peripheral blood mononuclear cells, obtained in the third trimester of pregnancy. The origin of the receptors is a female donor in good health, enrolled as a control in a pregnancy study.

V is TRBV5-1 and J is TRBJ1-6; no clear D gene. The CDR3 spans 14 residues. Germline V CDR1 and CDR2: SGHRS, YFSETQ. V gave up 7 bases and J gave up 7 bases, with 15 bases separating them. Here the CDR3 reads CASALGSPNSPLHF. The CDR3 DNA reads TGCGCCAGCGCTCTGGGCAGCCCAAATTCACCCCTCCACTTT.

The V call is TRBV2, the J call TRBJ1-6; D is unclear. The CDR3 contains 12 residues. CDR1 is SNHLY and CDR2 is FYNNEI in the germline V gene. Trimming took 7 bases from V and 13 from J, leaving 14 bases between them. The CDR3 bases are TGTGCCAGCAATGCAGCCCTAGATCCCCTCCACTTT. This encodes CASNAALDPLHF.

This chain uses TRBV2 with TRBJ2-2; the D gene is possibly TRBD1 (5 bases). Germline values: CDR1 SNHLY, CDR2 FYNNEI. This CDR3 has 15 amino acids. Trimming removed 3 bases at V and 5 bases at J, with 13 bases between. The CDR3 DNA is TGTGCCAGCAGTGATCGCAGGGTTGGGACCGGGGAGCTGTTTTTT. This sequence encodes CASSDRRVGTGELFF.

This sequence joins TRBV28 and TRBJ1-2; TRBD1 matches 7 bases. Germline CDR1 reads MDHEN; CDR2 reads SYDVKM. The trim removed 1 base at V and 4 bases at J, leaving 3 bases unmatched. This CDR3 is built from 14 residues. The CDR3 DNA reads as TGTGCCAGCAGTTTATCTAGGGGGCTCTATGGCTACACCTTC. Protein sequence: CASSLSRGLYGYTF.

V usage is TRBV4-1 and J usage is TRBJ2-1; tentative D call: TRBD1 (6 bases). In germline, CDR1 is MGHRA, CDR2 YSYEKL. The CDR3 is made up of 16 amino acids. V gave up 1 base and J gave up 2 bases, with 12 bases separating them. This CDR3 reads CASSQGGGRAYNEQFF. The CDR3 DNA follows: TGCGCCAGCAGCCAAGGAGGGGGACGGGCCTACAATGAGCAGTTCTTC.

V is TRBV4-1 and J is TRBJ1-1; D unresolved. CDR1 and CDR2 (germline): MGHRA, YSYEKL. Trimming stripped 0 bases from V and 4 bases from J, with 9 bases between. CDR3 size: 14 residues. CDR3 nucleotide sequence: TGCGCCAGCAGCCAAGAGCGAGGGTTCACTGAAGCTTTCTTT. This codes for CASSQERGFTEAFF.

In DNA, the CDR3 is TGTGCCAGCAGCTTACATCAGGAATATGGCTACACCTTC. Protein sequence: CASSLHQEYGYTF. V gene TRBV7-8 combines with J gene TRBJ1-2, with D uncertain. The V gene's germline CDR1 is SGHVS and CDR2 FQNEAQ. V was cut by 2 bases and J by 5 bases, with 9 bases left in between. The length of the CDR3 is 13 residues.

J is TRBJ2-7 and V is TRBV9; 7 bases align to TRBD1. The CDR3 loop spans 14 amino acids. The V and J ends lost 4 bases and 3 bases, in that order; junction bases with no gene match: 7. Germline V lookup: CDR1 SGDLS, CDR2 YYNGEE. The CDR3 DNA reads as TGTGCCAGCAGCCGCCTGGGACAGAACTACGAGCAGTACTTC. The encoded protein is CASSRLGQNYEQYF. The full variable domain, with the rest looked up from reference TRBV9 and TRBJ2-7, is DSGVTQTPKHLITATGQRVTLRCSPRSGDLSVYWYQQSLDQGLQFLIQYYNGEERAKGNILERFSAQQFPDLHSELNLSSLELGDSALYFCASSRLGQNYEQYFGPGTRLTVT.

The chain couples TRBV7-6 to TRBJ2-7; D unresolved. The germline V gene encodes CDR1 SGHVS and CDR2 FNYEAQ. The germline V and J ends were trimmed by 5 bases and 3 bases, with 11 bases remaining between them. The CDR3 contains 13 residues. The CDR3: CASSLNSFYEQYF. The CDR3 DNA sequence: TGTGCCAGCAGCCTAAACAGTTTCTACGAGCAGTACTTC.

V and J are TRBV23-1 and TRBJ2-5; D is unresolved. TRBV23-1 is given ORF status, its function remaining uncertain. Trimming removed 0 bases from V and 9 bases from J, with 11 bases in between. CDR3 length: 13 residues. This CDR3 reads CASSQSFRRAQYF. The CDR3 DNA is TGCGCCAGCAGTCAATCGTTTCGTCGGGCCCAGTACTTC.

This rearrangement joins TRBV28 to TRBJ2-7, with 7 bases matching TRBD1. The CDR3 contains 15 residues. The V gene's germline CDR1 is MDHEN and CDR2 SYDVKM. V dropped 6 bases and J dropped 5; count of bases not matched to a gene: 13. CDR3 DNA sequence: TGTGCCAGCAGGGGACAGAACAATCTTCTGGACGAGCAGTACTTC. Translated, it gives CASRGQNNLLDEQYF.

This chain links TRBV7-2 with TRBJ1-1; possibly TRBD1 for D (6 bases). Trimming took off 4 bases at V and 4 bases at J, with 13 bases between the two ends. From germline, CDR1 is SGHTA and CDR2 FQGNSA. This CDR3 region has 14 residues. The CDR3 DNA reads TGTGCCAGCAGCTCCCGACAGGTTGGCACTGAAGCTTTCTTT. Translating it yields CASSSRQVGTEAFF.

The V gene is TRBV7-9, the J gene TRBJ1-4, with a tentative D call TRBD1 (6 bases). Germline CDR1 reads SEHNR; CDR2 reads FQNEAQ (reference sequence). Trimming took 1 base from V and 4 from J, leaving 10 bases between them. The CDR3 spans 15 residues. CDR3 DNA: TGTGCCAGCAGCTTAGGGGGGCAGATTAATGAAAAACTGTTTTTT. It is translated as CASSLGGQINEKLFF.

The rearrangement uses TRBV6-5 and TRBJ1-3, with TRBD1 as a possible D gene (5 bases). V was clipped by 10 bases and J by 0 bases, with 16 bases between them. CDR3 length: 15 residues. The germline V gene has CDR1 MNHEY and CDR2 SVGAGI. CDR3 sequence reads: CATRGGTSSGNTIYF. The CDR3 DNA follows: TGTGCCACCCGGGGGGGGACTAGCTCTGGAAACACCATATATTTT.